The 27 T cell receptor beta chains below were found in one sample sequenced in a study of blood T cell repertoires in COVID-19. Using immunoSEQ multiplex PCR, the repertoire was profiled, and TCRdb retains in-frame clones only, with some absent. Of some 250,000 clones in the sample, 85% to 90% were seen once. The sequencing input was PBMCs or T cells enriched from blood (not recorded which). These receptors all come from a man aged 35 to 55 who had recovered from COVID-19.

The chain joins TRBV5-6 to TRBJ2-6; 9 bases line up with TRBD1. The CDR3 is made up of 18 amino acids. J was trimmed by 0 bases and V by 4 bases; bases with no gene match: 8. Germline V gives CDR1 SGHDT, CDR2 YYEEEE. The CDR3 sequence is CASSLRGQGGSGANVLTF. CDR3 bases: TGTGCCAGCAGCCTGAGGGGACAGGGAGGCTCTGGGGCCAACGTCCTGACTTTC.

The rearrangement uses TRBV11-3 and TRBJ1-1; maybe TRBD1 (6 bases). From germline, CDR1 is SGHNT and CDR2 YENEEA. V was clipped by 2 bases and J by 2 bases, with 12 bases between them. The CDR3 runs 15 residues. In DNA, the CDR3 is TGTGCCAGCAGCTTATCGGGACACATAAACACTGAAGCTTTCTTT. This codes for CASSLSGHINTEAFF.

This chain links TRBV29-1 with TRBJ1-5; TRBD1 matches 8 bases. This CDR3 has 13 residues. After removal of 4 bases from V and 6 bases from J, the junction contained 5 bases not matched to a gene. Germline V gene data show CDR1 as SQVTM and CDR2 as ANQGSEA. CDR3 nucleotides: TGCAGCGTTGCCCAGGGGGCGGGTCAGCCCCAGCATTTT. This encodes CSVAQGAGQPQHF. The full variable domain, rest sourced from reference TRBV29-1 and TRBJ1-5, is SAVISQKPSRDICQRGTSLTIQCQVDSQVTMMFWYRQQPGQSLTLIATANQGSEATYESGFVIDKFPISRPNLTFSTLTVSNMSPEDSSIYLCSVAQGAGQPQHFGDGTRLSIL.

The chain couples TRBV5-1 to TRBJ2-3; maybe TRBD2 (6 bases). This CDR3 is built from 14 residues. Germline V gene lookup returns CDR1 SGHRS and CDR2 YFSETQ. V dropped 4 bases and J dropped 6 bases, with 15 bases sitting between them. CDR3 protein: CASSLRTGADTQYF. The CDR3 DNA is TGCGCCAGCAGCCTACGGACGGGAGCGGATACGCAGTATTTT.

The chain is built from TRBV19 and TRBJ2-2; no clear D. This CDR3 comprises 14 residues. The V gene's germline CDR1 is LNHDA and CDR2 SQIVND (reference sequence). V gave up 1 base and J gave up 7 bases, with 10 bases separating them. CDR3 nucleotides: TGTGCCAGTAGTATAGGCCCACTGAGCGGGGAGCTGTTTTTT. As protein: CASSIGPLSGELFF.

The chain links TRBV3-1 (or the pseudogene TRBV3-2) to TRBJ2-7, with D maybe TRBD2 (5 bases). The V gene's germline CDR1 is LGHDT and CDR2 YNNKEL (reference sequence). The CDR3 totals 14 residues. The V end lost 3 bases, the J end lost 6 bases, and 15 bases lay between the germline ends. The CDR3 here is CASSHSDGSGEQYF. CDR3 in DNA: TGTGCCAGCAGCCATTCTGACGGAAGCGGCGAGCAGTACTTC.

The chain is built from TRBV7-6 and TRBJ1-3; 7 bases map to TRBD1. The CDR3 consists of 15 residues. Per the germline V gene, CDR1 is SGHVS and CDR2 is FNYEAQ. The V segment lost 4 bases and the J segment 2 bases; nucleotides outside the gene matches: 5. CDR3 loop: CASSSFRGTGNTIYF. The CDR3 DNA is TGTGCCAGCAGCTCCTTCAGGGGGACTGGAAACACCATATATTTT.

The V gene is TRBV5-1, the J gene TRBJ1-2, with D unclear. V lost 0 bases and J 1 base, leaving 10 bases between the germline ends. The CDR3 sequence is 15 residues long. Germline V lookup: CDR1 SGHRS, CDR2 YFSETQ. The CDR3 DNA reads TGCGCCAGCAGCTTGGCAGGCCGATATAACTATGGCTACACCTTC. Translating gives CASSLAGRYNYGYTF.

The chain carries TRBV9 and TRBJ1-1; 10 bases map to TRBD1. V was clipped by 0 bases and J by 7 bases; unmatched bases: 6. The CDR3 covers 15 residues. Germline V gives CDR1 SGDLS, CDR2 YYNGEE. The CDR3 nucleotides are TGTGCCAGCAGCGTAGCCGGGACAGGGGAAGGTGAAGCTTTCTTT. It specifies CASSVAGTGEGEAFF.

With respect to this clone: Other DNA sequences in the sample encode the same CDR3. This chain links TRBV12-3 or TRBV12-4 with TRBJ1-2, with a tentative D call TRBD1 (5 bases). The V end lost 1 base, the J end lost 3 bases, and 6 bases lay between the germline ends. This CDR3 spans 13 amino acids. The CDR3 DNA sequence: TGTGCCAGCAGTTTAGACAGGTACTATGGCTACACCTTC. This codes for CASSLDRYYGYTF.

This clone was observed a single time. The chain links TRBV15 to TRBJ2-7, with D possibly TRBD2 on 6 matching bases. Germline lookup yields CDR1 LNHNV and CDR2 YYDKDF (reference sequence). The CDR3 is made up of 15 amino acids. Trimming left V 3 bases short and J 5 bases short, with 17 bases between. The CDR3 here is CATSREDGGIDEQYF. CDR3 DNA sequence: TGTGCCACCAGCAGGGAAGACGGGGGTATCGACGAGCAGTACTTC. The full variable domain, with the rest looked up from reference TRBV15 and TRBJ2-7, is DAMVIQNPRYQVTQFGKPVTLSCSQTLNHNVMYWYQQKSSQAPKLLFHYYDKDFNNEADTPDNFQSRRPNTSFCFLDIRSPGLGDTAMYLCATSREDGGIDEQYFGPGTRLTVT.

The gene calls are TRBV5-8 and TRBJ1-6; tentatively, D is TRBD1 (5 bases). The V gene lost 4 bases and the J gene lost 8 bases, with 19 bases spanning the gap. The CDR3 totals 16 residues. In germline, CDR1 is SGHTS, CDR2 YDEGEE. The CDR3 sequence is CASSREQEPLDSPLHF. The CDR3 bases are TGTGCCAGCAGCCGCGAACAGGAGCCCTTGGATTCACCCCTCCACTTT.

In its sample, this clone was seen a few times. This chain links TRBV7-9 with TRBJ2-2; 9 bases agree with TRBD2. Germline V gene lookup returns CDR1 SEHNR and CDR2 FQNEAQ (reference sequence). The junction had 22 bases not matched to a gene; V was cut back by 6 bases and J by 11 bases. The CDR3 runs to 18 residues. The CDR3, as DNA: TGTGCCAGCAGACGAAACCTGACTAGCGGACTACCTCGCTTTGAGCTGTTTTTT. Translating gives CASRRNLTSGLPRFELFF.

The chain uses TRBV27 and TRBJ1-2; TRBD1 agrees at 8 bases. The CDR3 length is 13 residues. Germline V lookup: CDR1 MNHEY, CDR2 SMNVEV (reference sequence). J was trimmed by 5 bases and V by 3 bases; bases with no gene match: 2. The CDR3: CASSFRQGYGYTF. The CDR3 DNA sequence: TGTGCCAGCAGTTTCAGACAGGGGTATGGCTACACCTTC.

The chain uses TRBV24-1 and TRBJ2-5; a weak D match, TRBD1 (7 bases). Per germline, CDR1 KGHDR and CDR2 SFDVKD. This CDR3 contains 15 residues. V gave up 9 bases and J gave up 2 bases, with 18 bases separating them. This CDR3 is CATSPRGAGQETQYF. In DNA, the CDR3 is TGTGCCACCTCCCCCAGGGGGGCCGGACAAGAGACCCAGTACTTC.

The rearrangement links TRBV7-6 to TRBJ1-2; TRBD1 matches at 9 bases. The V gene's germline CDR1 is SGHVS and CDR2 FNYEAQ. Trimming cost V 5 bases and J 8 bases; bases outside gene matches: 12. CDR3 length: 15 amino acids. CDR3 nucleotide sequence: TGTGCCAGCAGCGCAACGGACAGGGGATTTGGCGGCTACACCTTC. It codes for CASSATDRGFGGYTF.

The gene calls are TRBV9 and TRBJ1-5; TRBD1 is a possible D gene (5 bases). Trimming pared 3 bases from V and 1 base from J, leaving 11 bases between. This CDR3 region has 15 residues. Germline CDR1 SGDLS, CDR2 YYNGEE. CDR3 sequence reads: CASSADSSSNQPQHF. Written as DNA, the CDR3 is TGTGCCAGCAGCGCCGACAGTTCGAGCAATCAGCCCCAGCATTTT.

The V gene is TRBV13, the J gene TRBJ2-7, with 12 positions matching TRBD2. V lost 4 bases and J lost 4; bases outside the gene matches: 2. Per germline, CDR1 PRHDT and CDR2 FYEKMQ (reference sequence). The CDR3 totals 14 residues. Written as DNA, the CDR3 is TGTGCCAGCAGCTGGACTAGCGGGGTTTACGAGCAGTACTTC. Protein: CASSWTSGVYEQYF.

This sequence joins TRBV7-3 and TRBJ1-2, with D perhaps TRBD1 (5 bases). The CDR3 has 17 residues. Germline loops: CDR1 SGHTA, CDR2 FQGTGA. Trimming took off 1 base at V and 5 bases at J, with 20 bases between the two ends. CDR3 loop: CASSLSGSPKGAYGYTF. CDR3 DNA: TGTGCCAGCAGCTTAAGCGGCAGTCCAAAAGGGGCTTATGGCTACACCTTC.

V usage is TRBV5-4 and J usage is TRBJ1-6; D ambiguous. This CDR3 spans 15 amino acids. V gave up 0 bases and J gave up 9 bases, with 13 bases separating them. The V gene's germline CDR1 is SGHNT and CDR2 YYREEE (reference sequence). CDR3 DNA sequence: TGTGCCAGCAGCTTGGGTGGCCCAAGACTTTCACCCCTCCACTTT. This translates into CASSLGGPRLSPLHF.

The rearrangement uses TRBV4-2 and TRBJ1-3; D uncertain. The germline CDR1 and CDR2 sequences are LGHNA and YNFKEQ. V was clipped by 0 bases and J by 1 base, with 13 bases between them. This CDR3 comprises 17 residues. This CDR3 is CASSQDKSVSSGNTIYF. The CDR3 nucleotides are TGTGCCAGCAGCCAAGATAAATCCGTTTCTTCTGGAAACACCATATATTTT.

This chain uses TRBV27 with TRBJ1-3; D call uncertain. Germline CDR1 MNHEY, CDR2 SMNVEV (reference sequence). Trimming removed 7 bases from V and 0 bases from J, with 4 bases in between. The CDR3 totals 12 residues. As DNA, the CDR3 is TGTGCCAGCATCAGCTCTGGAAACACCATATATTTT. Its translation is CASISSGNTIYF.

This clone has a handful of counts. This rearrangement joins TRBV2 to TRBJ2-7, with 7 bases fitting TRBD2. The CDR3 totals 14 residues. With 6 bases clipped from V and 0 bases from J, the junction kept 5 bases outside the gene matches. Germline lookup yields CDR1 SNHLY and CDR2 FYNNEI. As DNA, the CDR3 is TGTGCCAGCAGCGACCGGGACTACTCCTACGAGCAGTACTTC. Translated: CASSDRDYSYEQYF.

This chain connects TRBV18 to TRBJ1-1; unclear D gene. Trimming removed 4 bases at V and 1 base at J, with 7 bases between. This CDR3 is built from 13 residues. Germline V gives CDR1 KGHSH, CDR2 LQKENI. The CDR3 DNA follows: TGTGCCAGCTCACAGGACTCGAACACTGAAGCTTTCTTT. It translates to CASSQDSNTEAFF.

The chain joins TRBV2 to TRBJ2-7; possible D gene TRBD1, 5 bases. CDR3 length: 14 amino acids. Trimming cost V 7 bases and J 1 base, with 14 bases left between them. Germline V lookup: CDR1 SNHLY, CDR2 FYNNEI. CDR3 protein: CASMGDSASYEQYF. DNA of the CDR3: TGTGCCAGCATGGGCGACAGCGCTTCCTACGAGCAGTACTTC.

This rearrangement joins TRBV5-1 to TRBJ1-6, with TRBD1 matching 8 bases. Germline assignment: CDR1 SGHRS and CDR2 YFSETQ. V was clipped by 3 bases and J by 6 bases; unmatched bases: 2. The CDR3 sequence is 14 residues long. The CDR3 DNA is TGCGCCAGCAGCTCTGACAGGGGTAATTCACCCCTCCACTTT. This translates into CASSSDRGNSPLHF.

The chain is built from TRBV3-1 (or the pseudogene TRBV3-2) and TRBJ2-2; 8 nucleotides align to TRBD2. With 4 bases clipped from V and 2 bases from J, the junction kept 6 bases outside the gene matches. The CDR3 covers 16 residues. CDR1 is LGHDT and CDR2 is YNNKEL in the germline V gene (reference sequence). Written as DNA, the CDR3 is TGTGCCAGCAGCCCCCCCCGGGGGGGCAACACCGGGGAGCTGTTTTTT. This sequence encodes CASSPPRGGNTGELFF.